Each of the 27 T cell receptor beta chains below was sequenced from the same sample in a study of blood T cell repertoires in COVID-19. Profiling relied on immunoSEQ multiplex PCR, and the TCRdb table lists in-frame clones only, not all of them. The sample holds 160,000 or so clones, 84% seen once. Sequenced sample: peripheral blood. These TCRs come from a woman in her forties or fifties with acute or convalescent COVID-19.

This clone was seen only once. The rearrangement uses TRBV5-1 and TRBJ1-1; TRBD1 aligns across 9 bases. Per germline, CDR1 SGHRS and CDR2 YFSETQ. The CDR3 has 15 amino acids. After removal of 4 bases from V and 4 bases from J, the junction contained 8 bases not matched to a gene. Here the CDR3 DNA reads TGCGCCAGCAGCGGCCAAACAGGGGGCGGCACTGAAGCTTTCTTT. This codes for CASSGQTGGGTEAFF.

The CDR3 coding sequence is TGTGCCAGTAGTATTCGTCCCGGAGGCTCCTACGAGCAGTACTTC. This translates into CASSIRPGGSYEQYF. V and J are TRBV19 and TRBJ2-7, with a possible D match to TRBD2 (5 bases). Germline V gene sequence: CDR1 LNHDA, CDR2 SQIVND (reference sequence). The CDR3 runs to 15 residues. V was trimmed by 3 bases and J by 0 bases, leaving 12 bases between them.

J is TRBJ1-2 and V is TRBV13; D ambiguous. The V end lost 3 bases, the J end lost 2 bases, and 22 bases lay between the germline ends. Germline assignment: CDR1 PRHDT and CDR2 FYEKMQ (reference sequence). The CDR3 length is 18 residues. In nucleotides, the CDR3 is TGTGCCAGCAGCTTGGACGGGGAAGAAGCGGGGTCAAACTATGGCTACACCTTC. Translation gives CASSLDGEEAGSNYGYTF. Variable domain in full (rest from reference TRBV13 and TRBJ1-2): AAGVIQSPRHLIKEKRETATLKCYPIPRHDTVYWYQQGPGQDPQFLISFYEKMQSDKGSIPDRFSAQQFSDYHSELNMSSLELGDSALYFCASSLDGEEAGSNYGYTFGSGTRLTVV.

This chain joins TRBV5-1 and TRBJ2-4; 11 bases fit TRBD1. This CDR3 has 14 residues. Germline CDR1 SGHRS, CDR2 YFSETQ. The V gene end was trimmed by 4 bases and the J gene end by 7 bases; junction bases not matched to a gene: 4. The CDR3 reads CASSAGTGGNIQYF. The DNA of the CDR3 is TGCGCCAGCAGCGCCGGGACAGGGGGGAACATTCAGTACTTC.

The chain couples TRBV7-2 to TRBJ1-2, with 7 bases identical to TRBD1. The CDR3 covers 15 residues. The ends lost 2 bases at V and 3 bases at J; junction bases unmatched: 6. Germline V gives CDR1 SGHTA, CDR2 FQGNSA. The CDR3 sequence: CASSLNGQVHYGYTF. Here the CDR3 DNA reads TGTGCCAGCAGCTTAAACGGACAGGTTCACTATGGCTACACCTTC. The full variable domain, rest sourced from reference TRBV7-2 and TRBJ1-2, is GAGVSQSPSNKVTEKGKDVELRCDPISGHTALYWYRQSLGQGLEFLIYFQGNSAPDKSGLPSDRFSAERTGGSVSTLTIQRTQQEDSAVYLCASSLNGQVHYGYTFGSGTRLTVV.

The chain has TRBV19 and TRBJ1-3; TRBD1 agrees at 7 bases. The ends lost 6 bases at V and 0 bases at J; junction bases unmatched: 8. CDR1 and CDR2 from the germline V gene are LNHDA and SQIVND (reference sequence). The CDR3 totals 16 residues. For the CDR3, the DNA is TGTGCCAGTAGGAGAACAGGGGCGAGCTCTGGAAACACCATATATTTT. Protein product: CASRRTGASSGNTIYF.

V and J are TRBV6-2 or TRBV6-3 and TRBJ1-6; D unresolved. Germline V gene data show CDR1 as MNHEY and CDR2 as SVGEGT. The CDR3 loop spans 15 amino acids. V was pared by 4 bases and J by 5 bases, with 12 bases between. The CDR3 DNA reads TGTGCCAGCAGTTCCTTCCAGAGGAATAATTCACCCCTCCACTTT. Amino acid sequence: CASSSFQRNNSPLHF.

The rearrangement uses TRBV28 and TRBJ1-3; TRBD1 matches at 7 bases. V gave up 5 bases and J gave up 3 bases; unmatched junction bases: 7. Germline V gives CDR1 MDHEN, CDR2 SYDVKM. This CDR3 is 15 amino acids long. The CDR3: CASSPPRTGGNTIYF. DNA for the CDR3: TGTGCCAGCAGTCCCCCGCGGACAGGTGGAAACACCATATATTTT.

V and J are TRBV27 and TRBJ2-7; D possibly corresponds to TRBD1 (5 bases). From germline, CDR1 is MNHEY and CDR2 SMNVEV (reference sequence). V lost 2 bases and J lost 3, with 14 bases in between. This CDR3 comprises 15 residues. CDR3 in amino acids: CASSLGPNRNYEQYF. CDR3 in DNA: TGTGCCAGCAGTTTAGGGCCGAACAGGAACTACGAGCAGTACTTC.

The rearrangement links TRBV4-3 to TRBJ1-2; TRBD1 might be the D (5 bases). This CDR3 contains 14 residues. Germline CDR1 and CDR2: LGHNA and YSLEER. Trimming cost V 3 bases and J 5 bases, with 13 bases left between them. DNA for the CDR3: TGCGCCAGCAGCCAGGGGCGAGAAGGGTATGGCTACACCTTC. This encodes CASSQGREGYGYTF.

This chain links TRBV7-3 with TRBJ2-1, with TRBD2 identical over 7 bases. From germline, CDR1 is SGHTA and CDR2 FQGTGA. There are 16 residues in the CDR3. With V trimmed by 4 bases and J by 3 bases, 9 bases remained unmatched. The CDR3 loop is CASSSQGAGDYNEQFF. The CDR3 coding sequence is TGTGCCAGCAGCTCCCAAGGTGCGGGGGACTACAATGAGCAGTTCTTC. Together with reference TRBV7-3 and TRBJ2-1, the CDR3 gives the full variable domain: GAGVSQTPSNKVTEKGKYVELRCDPISGHTALYWYRQSLGQGPEFLIYFQGTGAADDSGLPNDRFFAVRPEGSVSTLKIQRTERGDSAVYLCASSSQGAGDYNEQFFGPGTRLTVL.

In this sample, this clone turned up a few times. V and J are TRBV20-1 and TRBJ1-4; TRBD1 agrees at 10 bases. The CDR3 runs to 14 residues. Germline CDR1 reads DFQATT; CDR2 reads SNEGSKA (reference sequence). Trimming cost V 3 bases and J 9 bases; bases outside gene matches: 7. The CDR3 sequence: CSASDGDRGQKLFF. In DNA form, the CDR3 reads TGCAGTGCTAGTGATGGGGACAGGGGTCAAAAACTGTTTTTT.

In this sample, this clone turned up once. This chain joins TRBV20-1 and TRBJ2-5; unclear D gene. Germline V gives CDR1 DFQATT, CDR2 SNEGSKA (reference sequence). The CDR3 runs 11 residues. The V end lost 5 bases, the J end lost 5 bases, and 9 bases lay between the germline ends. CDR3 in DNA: TGCAGTGCTGACACATGGGAGACCCAGTACTTC. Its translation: CSADTWETQYF.

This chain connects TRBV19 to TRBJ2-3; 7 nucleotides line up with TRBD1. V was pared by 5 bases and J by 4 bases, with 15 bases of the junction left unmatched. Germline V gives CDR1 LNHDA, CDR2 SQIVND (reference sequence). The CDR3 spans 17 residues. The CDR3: CASSLLQIRQGADTQYF. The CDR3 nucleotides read TGTGCCAGTAGTTTGCTCCAGATCCGACAGGGAGCAGATACGCAGTATTTT.

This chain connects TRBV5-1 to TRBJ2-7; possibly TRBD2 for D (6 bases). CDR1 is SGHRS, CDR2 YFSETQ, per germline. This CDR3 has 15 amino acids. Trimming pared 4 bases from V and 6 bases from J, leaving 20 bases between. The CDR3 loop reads CASSPGGEWVSEQYF. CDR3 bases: TGCGCCAGCAGCCCGGGCGGGGAATGGGTCTCCGAGCAGTACTTC. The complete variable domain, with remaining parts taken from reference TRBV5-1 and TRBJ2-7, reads KAGVTQTPRYLIKTRGQQVTLSCSPISGHRSVSWYQQTPGQGLQFLFEYFSETQRNKGNFPGRFSGRQFSNSRSEMNVSTLELGDSALYLCASSPGGEWVSEQYFGPGTRLTVT.

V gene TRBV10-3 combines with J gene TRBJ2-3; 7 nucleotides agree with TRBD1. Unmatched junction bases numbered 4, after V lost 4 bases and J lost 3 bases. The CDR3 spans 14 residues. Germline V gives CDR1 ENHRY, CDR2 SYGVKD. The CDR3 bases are TGTGCCATCAGTGCGGGACAGTTGACAGATACGCAGTATTTT. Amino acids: CAISAGQLTDTQYF.

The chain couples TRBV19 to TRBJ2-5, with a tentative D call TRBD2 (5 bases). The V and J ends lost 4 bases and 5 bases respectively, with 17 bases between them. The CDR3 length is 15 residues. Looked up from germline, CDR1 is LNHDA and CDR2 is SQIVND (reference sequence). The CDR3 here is CASSTGLGIAETQYF. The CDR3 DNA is TGTGCCAGTAGTACGGGGTTAGGTATTGCGGAGACCCAGTACTTC.

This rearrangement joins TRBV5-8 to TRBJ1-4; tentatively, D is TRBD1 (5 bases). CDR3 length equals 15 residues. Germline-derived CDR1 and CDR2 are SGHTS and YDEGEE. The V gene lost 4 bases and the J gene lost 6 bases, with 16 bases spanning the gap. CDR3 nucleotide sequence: TGTGCCAGCAGCCCCGTCGGCAGGGTGGATGAAAAACTGTTTTTT. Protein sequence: CASSPVGRVDEKLFF. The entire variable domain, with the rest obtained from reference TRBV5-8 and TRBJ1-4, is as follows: EAGVTQSPTHLIKTRGQQATLRCSPISGHTSVYWYQQALGLGLQFLLWYDEGEERNRGNFPPRFSGRQFPNYSSELNVNALELEDSALYLCASSPVGRVDEKLFFGSGTQLSVL.

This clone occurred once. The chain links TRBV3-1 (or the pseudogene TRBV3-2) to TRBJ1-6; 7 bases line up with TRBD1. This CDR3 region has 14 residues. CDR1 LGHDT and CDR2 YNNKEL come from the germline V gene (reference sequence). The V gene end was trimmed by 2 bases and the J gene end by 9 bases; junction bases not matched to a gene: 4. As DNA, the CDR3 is TGTGCCAGCAGCCAAACAGGGGCGGGTTCACCCCTCCACTTT. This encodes CASSQTGAGSPLHF.

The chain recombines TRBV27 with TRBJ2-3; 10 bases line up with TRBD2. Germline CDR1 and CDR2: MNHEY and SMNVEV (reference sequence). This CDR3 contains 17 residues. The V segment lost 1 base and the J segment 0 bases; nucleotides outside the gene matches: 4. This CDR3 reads CASSLWLTSGSTDTQYF. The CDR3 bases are TGTGCCAGCAGTTTATGGTTGACTAGCGGGAGCACAGATACGCAGTATTTT.

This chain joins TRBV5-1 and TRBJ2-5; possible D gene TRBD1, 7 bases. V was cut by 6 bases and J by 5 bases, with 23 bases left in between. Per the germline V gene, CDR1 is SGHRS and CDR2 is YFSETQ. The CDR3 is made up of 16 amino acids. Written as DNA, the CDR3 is TGCGCCAGCACCCCTGGGGGGTTTTACAGGGGCGAGACCCAGTACTTC. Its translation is CASTPGGFYRGETQYF.

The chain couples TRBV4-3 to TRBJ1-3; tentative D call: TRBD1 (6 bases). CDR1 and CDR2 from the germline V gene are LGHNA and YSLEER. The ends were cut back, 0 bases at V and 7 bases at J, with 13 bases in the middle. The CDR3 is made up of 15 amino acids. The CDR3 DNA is TGCGCCAGCAGCCAAGAGTTACAGGGTCCCAACACCATATATTTT. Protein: CASSQELQGPNTIYF.

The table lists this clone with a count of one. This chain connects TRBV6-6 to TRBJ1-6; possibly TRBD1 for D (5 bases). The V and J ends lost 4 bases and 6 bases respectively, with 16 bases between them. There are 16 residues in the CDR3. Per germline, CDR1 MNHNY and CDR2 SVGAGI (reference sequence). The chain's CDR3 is CASSSDLGGGNSPLHF. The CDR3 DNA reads TGTGCCAGCAGTTCGGATCTCGGGGGGGGTAATTCACCCCTCCACTTT.

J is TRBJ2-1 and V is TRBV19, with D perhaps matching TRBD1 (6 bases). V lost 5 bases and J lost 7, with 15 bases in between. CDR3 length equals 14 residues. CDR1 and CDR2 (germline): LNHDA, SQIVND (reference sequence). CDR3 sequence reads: CASSYTTGTNEQFF. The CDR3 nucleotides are TGTGCCAGTAGTTACACCACCGGGACAAATGAGCAGTTCTTC.

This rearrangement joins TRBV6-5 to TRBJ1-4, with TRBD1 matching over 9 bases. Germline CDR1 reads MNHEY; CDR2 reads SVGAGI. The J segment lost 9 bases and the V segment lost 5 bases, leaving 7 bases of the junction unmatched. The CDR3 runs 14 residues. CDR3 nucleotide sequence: TGTGCCAGCAGTAGACAGGGGGAGGTTCAAAAACTGTTTTTT. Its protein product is CASSRQGEVQKLFF.

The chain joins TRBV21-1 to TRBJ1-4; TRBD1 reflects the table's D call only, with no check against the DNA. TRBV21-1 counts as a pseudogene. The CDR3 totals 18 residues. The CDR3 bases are TGTGCCAGCAGCCCGCAGGGGGCGAGAATACCAGCTAATGAAAAACTGTTTTTT. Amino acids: CASSPQGARIPANEKLFF.

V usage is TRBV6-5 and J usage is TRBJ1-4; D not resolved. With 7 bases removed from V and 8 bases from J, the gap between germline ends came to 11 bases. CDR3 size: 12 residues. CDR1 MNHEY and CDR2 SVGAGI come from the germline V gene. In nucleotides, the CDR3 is TGTGCCAGCAACCGAGGGAGGGAAAAACTGTTTTTT. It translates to CASNRGREKLFF.